This is a list of T cell receptor beta chains from one sample in a study of spatial heterogeneity in lung cancer. TCRdb independently ran MiXCR on the 5' RACE reads; one entry per CDR3 protein. Among 90,000 to 95,000 distinct CDR3 sequences listed, about 12% were seen once. The sequences come from PBMCs, collected at surgery. The receptors were gathered from a male donor with early-stage non-small cell lung cancer. Each CDR3 is given with its conserved first and last residue. The D gene is left open where the match is weak. Size values are once, few and many counts, or a class for expanded clones, and some rows have none.

TRBV28	few	.	TRBJ2-7	CASSALRTEHPYEQYF	TGTGCCAGCAGTGCCCTACGGACAGAACATCCCTACGAGCAGTACTTC
TRBV6-5	.	.	TRBJ1-1	CASSSHRGGVTEAFF	TGTGCCAGCAGTTCCCATCGGGGGGGAGTCACTGAAGCTTTCTTT
TRBV18	many	.	TRBJ1-2	CASSPLQQLPPYGYTF	TGTGCCAGCTCACCACTACAGCAGCTACCTCCCTATGGCTACACCTTC
TRBV20-1	.	TRBD1	TRBJ2-5	CSARGTDRETQYF	TGCAGTGCTAGGGGGACAGACCGAGAGACCCAGTACTTC
TRBV6-2/TRBV6-3	many	TRBD1	TRBJ1-1	CASSYPGRGRNTEAFF	TGTGCCAGCAGTTACCCGGGCAGGGGGCGGAACACTGAAGCTTTCTTT
TRBV28	few	.	TRBJ1-5	CASSLWIRQGLQPQHF	TGTGCCAGCAGTTTATGGATAAGGCAGGGGCTTCAGCCCCAGCATTTT
TRBV28	few	TRBD1	TRBJ2-5	CASRGQGPTETQYF	TGTGCCAGCAGAGGACAGGGTCCAACGGAGACCCAGTACTTC
TRBV7-2	few	TRBD1	TRBJ2-2	CASSRQGGTGELFF	TGTGCCAGCAGCCGACAGGGCGGCACCGGGGAGCTGTTTTTT
TRBV20-1	.	.	TRBJ2-3	CSARDYPRGNTQYF	TGCAGTGCTAGAGATTATCCTCGGGGGAATACGCAGTATTTT
TRBV4-3	.	TRBD2	TRBJ2-7	CASSQVAGGGYEQYF	TGCGCCAGCAGCCAAGTAGCGGGAGGGGGATACGAGCAGTACTTC
TRBV6-1	.	.	TRBJ2-2	CASALDWNTGELFF	TGTGCCAGCGCCCTAGACTGGAACACCGGGGAGCTGTTTTTT
TRBV6-6	few	TRBD2	TRBJ2-2	CASITSGGAAGELFF	TGTGCCAGCATTACTAGCGGGGGGGCCGCCGGGGAGCTGTTTTTT
TRBV6-6	.	.	TRBJ2-5	CASSTDAGETQYF	TGTGCCAGCAGCACCGATGCGGGAGAGACCCAGTACTTC
TRBV6-6	few	.	TRBJ1-1	CASSSRGNTEAFF	TGTGCCAGCAGTTCGCGGGGGAACACTGAAGCTTTCTTT
TRBV12-3/TRBV12-4	.	TRBD1	TRBJ2-3	CASSLNRGTQYF	TGTGCCAGCAGTCTTAACAGGGGTACGCAGTATTTT
TRBV11-2	few	.	TRBJ1-6	CASSVGTGGAPLHF	TGTGCCAGCAGCGTAGGGACGGGCGGAGCACCCCTCCACTTT
TRBV2	few	TRBD2	TRBJ2-7	CASRRAGGTYEQYF	TGTGCCAGCAGGAGGGCGGGAGGAACCTACGAGCAGTACTTC
TRBV5-1	few	.	TRBJ2-7	CASSLDLAWEQYF	TGCGCCAGCAGCTTGGACCTAGCGTGGGAGCAGTACTTC
TRBV7-8	medium-sized	.	TRBJ1-5	CASSLWGEANQPQHF	TGTGCCAGCAGCTTATGGGGGGAAGCAAACCAGCCCCAGCATTTT
TRBV9	few	.	TRBJ1-2	CASSVNGDGYTF	TGTGCCAGCAGCGTTAACGGTGATGGCTACACCTTC
TRBV7-2	few	.	TRBJ2-7	CASSRARNSYEQYF	TGTGCCAGCAGCCGGGCGCGGAACTCCTACGAGCAGTACTTC
TRBV29-1	few	.	TRBJ1-3	CSVASPWGSNTIYF	TGCAGCGTTGCCTCACCATGGGGAAGCAACACCATATATTTT
TRBV14	few	.	TRBJ1-1	CASSQALGGTEAFF	TGTGCCAGCAGCCAAGCCTTGGGAGGGACTGAAGCTTTCTTT
TRBV5-1	few	TRBD2	TRBJ2-4	CASSLLLPGTKLLAKNIQYF	TGCGCCAGCAGCTTGCTGTTGCCGGGGACTAAACTTCTAGCCAAAAACATTCAGTACTTC
TRBV29-1	.	TRBD1	TRBJ1-1	CSARDSMNTEAFF	TGCAGCGCTAGGGACAGCATGAACACTGAAGCTTTCTTT
TRBV4-3	.	.	TRBJ2-7	CASSQENTYYEQYF	TGCGCCAGCAGCCAAGAAAACACGTACTACGAGCAGTACTTC
TRBV9	few	TRBD2	TRBJ2-7	CASSPGGFGSEQYF	TGTGCCAGCAGCCCGGGGGGTTTTGGGAGCGAGCAGTACTTC
TRBV7-9	few	.	TRBJ1-4	CASSLAVGEGGKLFF	TGTGCCAGCAGCTTAGCTGTGGGAGAAGGTGGAAAACTGTTTTTT
TRBV5-1	many	TRBD2	TRBJ2-3	CASSGAGTSDPWGTDTQYF	TGCGCCAGCAGCGGAGCCGGGACTAGCGATCCCTGGGGCACAGATACGCAGTATTTT
TRBV7-2	medium-sized	.	TRBJ2-7	CASSRIERFEQYF	TGTGCCAGCAGCCGAATAGAACGATTTGAGCAGTACTTC
TRBV4-1	.	.	TRBJ1-1	CASSQDQGAEAFF	TGCGCCAGCAGCCAAGATCAGGGAGCTGAAGCTTTCTTT
TRBV7-2	few	TRBD1	TRBJ2-1	CASSWPGQGIVNEQFF	TGTGCCAGCAGCTGGCCGGGACAGGGAATCGTAAATGAGCAGTTCTTC
TRBV7-6	many	.	TRBJ2-7	CASSLVLSEQYF	TGTGCCAGCAGCTTGGTTCTCAGCGAGCAGTACTTC
TRBV30	.	TRBD2	TRBJ2-6	CAWSSGENSGANVLTF	TGTGCCTGGTCTAGCGGGGAAAACTCTGGGGCCAACGTCCTGACTTTC
TRBV20-1	few	.	TRBJ2-1	CSAITRDPSSIF	TGCAGTGCTATTACTCGGGACCCCAGTTCCATCTTC
TRBV4-1	many	.	TRBJ2-4	CASSRLPMDIQYF	TGCGCCAGCAGCCGACTTCCGATGGACATTCAGTACTTC
TRBV4-2	.	.	TRBJ2-5	CASSPMGVGETQYF	TGTGCCAGCAGCCCTATGGGGGTCGGGGAGACCCAGTACTTC
TRBV24-1	.	.	TRBJ2-2	CATSDLIGDTGELFF	TGTGCCACCAGTGACCTGATAGGAGACACCGGGGAGCTGTTTTTT
TRBV5-5	.	.	TRBJ1-1	CASSPRNPGMNTEAFF	TGTGCCAGCAGCCCCCGAAATCCCGGCATGAACACTGAAGCTTTCTTT
TRBV5-6	.	TRBD2	TRBJ2-1	CASILTSGSPIYEQFF	TGTGCCAGCATCCTAACTAGCGGGTCGCCGATTTACGAGCAGTTCTTC
TRBV6-1	.	TRBD1	TRBJ1-6	CASSRTGEYSPLHF	TGTGCCAGCAGTAGGACAGGGGAATATTCACCCCTCCACTTT
TRBV27	.	.	TRBJ1-5	CASSSLTGSNQPQHF	TGTGCCAGCAGTTCCTTGACAGGCTCCAATCAGCCCCAGCATTTT
TRBV20-1	.	.	TRBJ2-3	CSARNRAHITGSDTQYF	TGCAGTGCTAGAAACCGGGCCCACATTACGGGCTCAGATACGCAGTATTTT
TRBV20-1	.	TRBD1	TRBJ2-7	CSARERRQGVSYEQYF	TGCAGTGCTAGGGAAAGGAGACAGGGGGTATCCTACGAGCAGTACTTC
TRBV14	.	.	TRBJ2-2	CASSQEVRNTGELFF	TGTGCCAGCAGCCAAGAGGTCAGGAACACCGGGGAGCTGTTTTTT
TRBV28	.	.	TRBJ2-2	CASSLSGGSSGELFF	TGTGCCAGCAGTTTATCGGGGGGCTCGAGCGGGGAGCTGTTTTTT
TRBV11-2	few	TRBD1	TRBJ2-5	CASSPGTGWSETQYF	TGTGCCAGCAGCCCGGGGACAGGGTGGTCGGAGACCCAGTACTTC
TRBV6-2/TRBV6-3	few	.	TRBJ2-1	CASSYPPGGSYEQFF	TGTGCCAGCAGTTACCCCCCGGGCGGATCATATGAGCAGTTCTTC
TRBV13	few	TRBD1	TRBJ2-5	CASSPGQGQETQYF	TGTGCCAGCAGCCCGGGACAGGGTCAAGAGACCCAGTACTTC